The next 22 T cell receptor beta chains were all read from a single sample in a study of cytomegalovirus exposure and HLA in healthy donors. TCRdb's copy holds only in-frame clones and misses some; the assay was immunoSEQ multiplex PCR. The sample holds 150,000 or so clones; about 82% are singletons and the top ten take 2% to 2.5%. The specimen sequenced was PBMCs. These receptors all come from a man aged 25 to 45 in good health and CMV-seropositive.

The CDR3 loop reads CASSLDRSAGGTGELFF. The CDR3, as DNA: TGTGCCAGCAGCCTGGACAGGTCCGCGGGGGGGACCGGGGAGCTGTTTTTT. This chain joins TRBV5-5 and TRBJ2-2; 9 bases agree with TRBD2. The CDR3 extends over 17 amino acids. Looked up from germline, CDR1 is SGHKS and CDR2 is YYEKEE (reference sequence). The trim removed 4 bases at V and 5 bases at J, leaving 12 bases unmatched. Complete variable domain (other parts from reference TRBV5-5 and TRBJ2-2): DAGVTQSPTHLIKTRGQQVTLRCSPISGHKSVSWYQQVLGQGPQFIFQYYEKEERGRGNFPDRFSARQFPNYSSELNVNALLLGDSALYLCASSLDRSAGGTGELFFGEGSRLTVL.

The rearrangement links TRBV9 to TRBJ1-2; D not certain. CDR3 size: 14 residues. Per the germline V gene, CDR1 is SGDLS and CDR2 is YYNGEE. V gave up 3 bases and J gave up 3 bases, with 12 bases separating them. The CDR3 DNA is TGTGCCAGCAGCGACTCAACTGGGCACTATGGCTACACCTTC. This gives the protein CASSDSTGHYGYTF.

CDR3 residues: CASSQRSSGGRDEQFF. The CDR3, as DNA: TGTGCCAGCAGCCAGAGAAGTAGCGGGGGGCGGGATGAGCAGTTCTTC. The chain is built from TRBV4-2 and TRBJ2-1, with 10 bases matching TRBD2. The junction had 10 bases not matched to a gene; V was cut back by 3 bases and J by 8 bases. There are 16 residues in the CDR3. Germline V gives CDR1 LGHNA, CDR2 YNFKEQ.

The chain uses TRBV6-5 and TRBJ2-7, with a possible D match to TRBD1 (6 bases). Looked up from germline, CDR1 is MNHEY and CDR2 is SVGAGI. Between the trimmed V and J ends, which lost 5 bases and 2 bases, there was a span of 13 bases. CDR3 size: 14 residues. The CDR3 here is CASSLRGMTYEQYF. The CDR3 nucleotides are TGTGCCAGCAGTCTCAGGGGTATGACCTACGAGCAGTACTTC.

The chain uses TRBV4-3 and TRBJ2-7, with TRBD2 matching 10 bases. Trimming removed 1 base from V and 0 bases from J; junction bases left unmatched: 3. Germline V CDR1 and CDR2: LGHNA, YSLEER. The CDR3 is made up of 16 amino acids. CDR3 DNA: TGCGCCAGCAGCCAAGGGGCTAGCGGGGGCTCCTACGAGCAGTACTTC. Its translation: CASSQGASGGSYEQYF.

The gene calls are TRBV4-1 and TRBJ1-3; the match to TRBD1 covers 9 bases. CDR3 length: 16 residues. The V gene end was trimmed by 1 base and the J gene end by 4 bases; junction bases not matched to a gene: 5. CDR1 and CDR2 (germline): MGHRA, YSYEKL. In nucleotides, the CDR3 is TGCGCCAGCAGCCAAGTCGGGACAGGGAGAGGAAACACCATATATTTT. Translated, it gives CASSQVGTGRGNTIYF.

V is TRBV7-9 and J is TRBJ1-1; 8 positions agree with TRBD1. Germline trimming cut 7 bases from V and 6 bases from J; bases unmatched to any gene: 7. The germline gives CDR1 SEHNR, CDR2 FQNEAQ (reference sequence). This CDR3 spans 13 amino acids. The CDR3 is CASIKIQGAEAFF. The CDR3 DNA reads as TGTGCCAGCATCAAGATACAGGGGGCTGAAGCTTTCTTT.

The chain joins TRBV5-5 to TRBJ2-6; D is ambiguous. The CDR3 length is 15 residues. Germline V CDR1 and CDR2: SGHKS, YYEKEE (reference sequence). The V gene lost 2 bases and the J gene lost 0 bases, with 6 bases spanning the gap. CDR3 DNA: TGTGCCAGCAGCTTACGCGACTCTGGGGCCAACGTCCTGACTTTC. Its translation is CASSLRDSGANVLTF. Combining the CDR3 with reference TRBV5-5 and TRBJ2-6 gives the whole variable domain DAGVTQSPTHLIKTRGQQVTLRCSPISGHKSVSWYQQVLGQGPQFIFQYYEKEERGRGNFPDRFSARQFPNYSSELNVNALLLGDSALYLCASSLRDSGANVLTFGAGSRLTVL.

This rearrangement joins TRBV5-4 to TRBJ2-5; weak D call: TRBD1 (5 bases). The CDR3 loop spans 14 amino acids. Germline V gene lookup returns CDR1 SGHNT and CDR2 YYREEE (reference sequence). V was trimmed by 3 bases and J by 5 bases, leaving 14 bases between them. As DNA, the CDR3 is TGTGCCAGCAGCTGGGCAGGGCGTGGGGAGACCCAGTACTTC. This encodes CASSWAGRGETQYF.

This chain joins TRBV7-6 and TRBJ1-2; possibly TRBD1 for D (5 bases). Germline CDR1 is SGHVS and CDR2 is FNYEAQ. The length of the CDR3 is 15 residues. The germline V and J ends were trimmed by 5 bases and 5 bases, with 18 bases remaining between them. The CDR3 bases are TGTGCCAGCAGCCCTGGACGAGGACATGGATATGGCTACACCTTC. Residues: CASSPGRGHGYGYTF.

The chain couples TRBV5-8 to TRBJ2-7, with TRBD2 matching 14 bases. V was pared by 5 bases and J by 0 bases, with 1 base of the junction left unmatched. The length of the CDR3 is 15 residues. Germline CDR1 and CDR2: SGHTS and YDEGEE. CDR3 nucleotide sequence: TGTGCCAGCAGGGGACTAGCGGGGGTCTCCTACGAGCAGTACTTC. Its protein product is CASRGLAGVSYEQYF.

The chain joins TRBV5-1 to TRBJ1-2; TRBD1 agrees at 11 bases. This CDR3 has 15 residues. Germline loops: CDR1 SGHRS, CDR2 YFSETQ. With V trimmed by 4 bases and J by 5 bases, 7 bases remained unmatched. The DNA for the CDR3 is TGCGCCAGCAGCCTCGCCGGACAGGGGGCGTATGGCTACACCTTC. It encodes CASSLAGQGAYGYTF.

The chain links TRBV7-2 to TRBJ2-7; D is perhaps TRBD1 (5 bases). Trimming took 0 bases from V and 4 from J, leaving 16 bases between them. The CDR3 runs to 16 residues. Germline CDR1 is SGHTA and CDR2 is FQGNSA. The CDR3 loop is CASSLAGEGKGYEQYF. Here the CDR3 DNA reads TGTGCCAGCAGCTTAGCAGGGGAAGGGAAAGGTTACGAGCAGTACTTC.

CDR3 region: CASSYGPGTNNEQFF. CDR3 in DNA: TGTGCCAGCAGTTACGGACCCGGGACAAACAATGAGCAGTTCTTC. V usage is TRBV27 and J usage is TRBJ2-1, with D possibly being TRBD1 (6 bases). Germline CDR1 reads MNHEY; CDR2 reads SMNVEV (reference sequence). This CDR3 is built from 15 residues. V lost 4 bases and J 5 bases, leaving 15 bases between the germline ends.

The rearrangement joins TRBV7-2 to TRBJ2-1, with a weak D call TRBD2 (7 bases). CDR1 is SGHTA, CDR2 FQGNSA, per germline. Trimming cost V 2 bases and J 6 bases, with 14 bases left between them. This CDR3 is 15 amino acids long. In nucleotides, the CDR3 is TGTGCCAGCAGCTTAAGGAGGGGGGGCAGCAATGAGCAGTTCTTC. Its protein product is CASSLRRGGSNEQFF.

The CDR3 region has the DNA TGTGCCAGCAGCGCTTATTCCGGGACAGGGGGCCCTCGAAATGAGCAGTTCTTC. This translates into CASSAYSGTGGPRNEQFF. The chain joins TRBV9 to TRBJ2-1, with 12 positions matching TRBD1. The CDR3 contains 18 residues. Germline lookup yields CDR1 SGDLS and CDR2 YYNGEE. V gave up 3 bases and J gave up 7 bases; unmatched junction bases: 14.

The genes are TRBV9 and TRBJ2-3, with 8 bases matching TRBD2. The trim removed 4 bases at V and 6 bases at J, leaving 7 bases unmatched. CDR3 length: 14 residues. Germline V gene data show CDR1 as SGDLS and CDR2 as YYNGEE. DNA for the CDR3: TGTGCCAGCAGCCCTTCGGGGGGGAGGGATACGCAGTATTTT. Protein: CASSPSGGRDTQYF.

The chain links TRBV25-1 to TRBJ2-1; 8 nucleotides match TRBD1. From germline, CDR1 is MGHDK and CDR2 SYGVNS. The CDR3 has 14 amino acids. Trimming cost V 5 bases and J 8 bases; bases outside gene matches: 8. As DNA, the CDR3 is TGTGCCAGCAGTAGGAGACAGGGGAGTGATGAGCAGTTCTTC. This gives the protein CASSRRQGSDEQFF. Looking up the rest from reference TRBV25-1 and TRBJ2-1 gives the full variable domain: EADIYQTPRYLVIGTGKKITLECSQTMGHDKMYWYQQDPGMELHLIHYSYGVNSTEKGDLSSESTVSRIRTEHFPLTLESARPSHTSQYLCASSRRQGSDEQFFGPGTRLTVL.

There are a few counts of this clone. This sequence joins TRBV4-3 and TRBJ1-2, with TRBD1 as a possible D gene (6 bases). CDR1 is LGHNA, CDR2 YSLEER, per germline. V lost 1 base, J lost 7 bases, and 16 bases lay in between. CDR3 length: 15 residues. DNA for the CDR3: TGCGCCAGCAGCCAAGGGAGTACAGGGTACCCTGGCTACACCTTC. Translation gives CASSQGSTGYPGYTF.

The rearrangement uses TRBV18 and TRBJ1-6; 8 bases are a match to TRBD1. Germline trimming cut 6 bases from V and 2 bases from J; bases unmatched to any gene: 12. The CDR3 totals 18 residues. Germline V gene lookup returns CDR1 KGHSH and CDR2 LQKENI. CDR3: CASSRGQGRGAYNSPLHF. The DNA for the CDR3 is TGTGCCAGCTCGCGTGGACAGGGTCGTGGCGCCTATAATTCACCCCTCCACTTT.

The CDR3 nucleotides are TGTGCCAGCAGCTTAGGGGCCCCTAATGAAAAACTGTTTTTT. Translating gives CASSLGAPNEKLFF. This chain connects TRBV7-9 to TRBJ1-4; no clear D. V was pared by 1 base and J by 3 bases, with 6 bases between. This CDR3 is built from 14 residues. Germline CDR1 is SEHNR and CDR2 is FQNEAQ (reference sequence).

The genes are TRBV7-6 and TRBJ1-3, with unresolved D. Trimming shortened V by 1 base and J by 0 bases, and 13 bases separated the two germline ends. This CDR3 contains 17 residues. Germline CDR1 reads SGHVS; CDR2 reads FNYEAQ. The CDR3 sequence: CASSLDWQASSGNTIYF. The CDR3 DNA sequence: TGTGCCAGCAGCTTAGACTGGCAGGCGAGCTCTGGAAACACCATATATTTT.